These T cell receptor beta chains were read from a single sample in a study of T-cell reconstitution after alpha-beta-depleted transplantation in children. In TCRdb, the PCR reads were re-called with MiXCR into one record per CDR3 protein. The profile shows about a million distinct CDR3 sequences, around 30% of them singletons. The sequencing used PBMCs, mostly from graft donor cells, collected 360 days after TCRalphabeta/CD19-depleted stem cell transplant. The receptors here all came from a boy less than two years old who had a stem cell transplant for SCID, so the T cells may come from the graft donor. Each CDR3 is given with its conserved first and last residue. The order of the fields is D gene, J gene, clone size, V gene, CDR3 protein, CDR3 DNA. D genes are given only for firm matches. Only part of the rows carry a size: once, few, many, or a class if the clone is expanded.

>TRBD1|TRBJ2-4|few|TRBV5-5
CASSLRYRGLGDIQYF
TGTGCCAGCAGCTTGAGGTATAGGGGGCTGGGAGACATTCAGTACTTC
>TRBD1|TRBJ2-7|.|TRBV11-2
CASSLPRGREQYF
TGTGCCAGCAGCTTACCCAGGGGGCGCGAGCAGTACTTC
>.|TRBJ2-7|.|TRBV20-1
CSAGLTGNPYEQYF
TGCAGTGCGGGTCTAACAGGGAACCCCTACGAGCAGTACTTC
>.|TRBJ1-5|.|TRBV6-1
CASSQGQYGGQPQHF
TGTGCCAGCAGTCAGGGCCAATACGGTGGTCAGCCCCAGCATTTT
>.|TRBJ2-2|few|TRBV20-1
CSSLAPNTGELFF
TGCAGTTCCCTAGCCCCGAACACCGGGGAGCTGTTTTTT
>.|TRBJ1-1|few|TRBV20-1
CSAPDSLSEAFF
TGCAGTGCTCCGGACAGTCTTAGTGAAGCTTTCTTT
>.|TRBJ2-7|few|TRBV5-1
CASHQRNSYEQYF
TGCGCCAGCCACCAACGGAATTCCTACGAGCAGTACTTC
>.|TRBJ2-6|few|TRBV9
CASSPETAPSGANVLTF
TGTGCCAGCAGCCCTGAGACAGCCCCCTCTGGGGCCAACGTCCTGACTTTC
>TRBD1|TRBJ2-3|few|TRBV14
CASSPGQAADTQYF
TGTGCCAGCAGCCCGGGACAGGCCGCAGATACGCAGTATTTT
>.|TRBJ2-1|.|TRBV4-2
CASSPSAAGDNVQFF
TGTGCCAGCAGCCCCTCCGCAGCGGGCGACAATGTGCAGTTCTTC
>.|TRBJ2-7|few|TRBV5-1
CASSPGTSSYEQYF
TGCGCCAGCAGCCCCGGGACGTCCAGCTACGAGCAGTACTTC
>TRBD1|TRBJ2-7|.|TRBV27
CASSFRQGRDKQYF
TGTGCCAGCAGTTTTAGACAGGGGCGAGATAAGCAGTACTTC
>TRBD2|TRBJ2-5|few|TRBV4-1
CASSQELPSGGSRKNTQYF
TGCGCCAGCAGCCAAGAGTTGCCTAGCGGGGGATCAAGGAAGAATACCCAGTACTTC
>.|TRBJ2-1|.|TRBV6-5
CASSRQNNEQFF
TGTGCCAGCAGTCGACAGAACAATGAGCAGTTCTTC
>TRBD1|TRBJ1-5|few|TRBV12-3/TRBV12-4
CASSAGTGVNQPQHF
TGTGCCAGCAGTGCCGGGACAGGAGTCAATCAGCCCCAGCATTTT
>.|TRBJ2-1|.|TRBV23-1
CASSPVFGSYNEQFF
TGCGCCAGCAGTCCTGTCTTCGGTTCCTACAATGAGCAGTTCTTC
>.|TRBJ2-4|.|TRBV29-1
CSVADLAKNIQYF
TGCAGCGTAGCGGACCTAGCCAAAAACATTCAGTACTTC
>TRBD2|TRBJ2-5|many|TRBV10-3
CAIRGLAQETQYF
TGTGCCATCAGGGGACTAGCGCAAGAGACCCAGTACTTC
>.|TRBJ2-2|.|TRBV4-2
CASSRQLDGAGELFF
TGTGCCAGCAGCCGACAACTAGACGGGGCCGGGGAGCTGTTTTTT
>.|TRBJ1-3|.|TRBV4-1
CAISGQGTGNTIYF
TGCGCCATCAGTGGCCAGGGGACAGGAAACACCATATATTTT
>TRBD2|TRBJ2-5|few|TRBV10-3
CAIRERGNQETQYF
TGTGCCATCCGGGAGCGGGGGAACCAAGAGACCCAGTACTTC
>.|TRBJ2-7|few|TRBV12-3/TRBV12-4
CASTDQVPSYEQYF
TGTGCCAGCACCGACCAGGTACCTTCCTACGAGCAGTACTTC
>TRBD2|TRBJ2-1|.|TRBV28
CASSPNSGGAISGQFF
TGTGCCAGCAGCCCCAATAGCGGGGGGGCGATAAGCGGGCAGTTCTTC
>TRBD2|TRBJ2-7|.|TRBV6-2/TRBV6-3
CASSQRMTSTNEQYF
TGTGCCAGCAGCCAAAGAATGACTAGCACCAACGAGCAGTACTTC
>.|TRBJ1-4|few|TRBV7-6
CASSPALYGKLFF
TGTGCCAGCAGCCCCGCACTTTATGGAAAACTGTTTTTT
>TRBD1|TRBJ2-3|.|TRBV12-5
CVSGLARTGNTDTQYF
TGTGTTAGTGGTTTGGCCCGGACAGGGAACACAGATACGCAGTATTTT
>TRBD1|TRBJ2-7|.|TRBV18
CASSAGTGGAYEQYF
TGTGCCAGCTCAGCAGGGACAGGGGGCGCGTACGAGCAGTACTTC
>.|TRBJ2-3|few|TRBV29-1
CSGGGRLNVDTQYF
TGCAGCGGCGGGGGCCGGCTTAATGTGGATACGCAGTATTTT
>.|TRBJ1-1|few|TRBV29-1
CSVIGRGESAFF
TGCAGCGTTATCGGCAGGGGAGAGTCGGCTTTCTTT
>.|TRBJ2-4|few|TRBV6-6
CASSWDPKNIQYF
TGTGCCAGCAGTTGGGACCCCAAAAACATTCAGTACTTC
>.|TRBJ2-7|few|TRBV29-1
CSVAGKGTYEQYF
TGCAGCGTTGCAGGAAAGGGGACCTACGAGCAGTACTTC
>TRBD1|TRBJ2-5|once|TRBV28
CASSFDRGSETQYF
TGTGCCAGCAGCTTCGACAGGGGATCGGAGACCCAGTACTTC
>.|TRBJ2-3|few|TRBV12-3/TRBV12-4
CASSLGRLDTQYF
TGTGCCAGCAGTTTAGGTCGGCTAGATACGCAGTATTTT